The source of this T cell receptor (beta chain) is a study of blood T cell repertoires in COVID-19 (dated by TCRdb to about 2020). General notes on the study: Samples covering the acute and convalescent phases of COVID-19 were provided by collaborators in the United States, Italy and Spain. HLA class I and class II types, where available, came from metadata supplied by the sample provider rather than from assay-based typing. The samples were drawn from two sources: the first 160 participants of the ongoing ImmuneRACE study, and 1,000 to 1,500 subjects contributed by 6 global collaborators. The prospective study material was composed of cDNA or gDNA derived from T cells, B-cell-depleted T cells, or PBMCs. Subjects who had been exposed to COVID-19, were actively infected with it, or had recovered from it provided the deeply sampled blood TCRbeta repertoires that made up the dataset. Nearly every sample came with metadata listing a de-identified subject ID, COVID-19 status, age in years and sex. A freely available public database, intended as a resource for researchers studying the immune response to SARS-CoV-2, is where the repertoires were released. Points the paper makes about the study in general: The amount of clinical and demographic metadata varied by source and participant and was provided uncurated.

The CDR3 numbers 11 residues from cysteine through phenylalanine. Only the CDR3 DNA is retained, 33 bases long and in frame from the first base. CDR1 and CDR2, looked up from the germline V gene (reference sequence), are DFQATT and SNEGSKA. V lost 3 bases and J lost 7 bases; the stretch between them is 9 bases long. TCRbeta CDR3 regions were amplified from genomic DNA by means of the immunoSEQ Assay, a bias-controlled multiplex PCR. The authors processed their data as follows. Within the assay, amplification of reference gene primers was used to estimate how many nucleated cells each sample contained. To quantify the absolute abundance of each unique TCRbeta CDR3 rearrangement, sequence reads were collapsed and filtered. For each sample, productive Simpson clonality was calculated as the square root of Simpson's diversity index across productive rearrangements. In its TCRdb copy, this immuneACCESS table keeps in-frame sequences only and misses some clones. Where compared with another copy, unresolved V genes explain less than half of these, and the others have no known cause. V, J and clone size are taken as reported in that table, and D and trimming were inferred from the DNA itself. The sample records about 170,000 clones, roughly 80% of which are singletons. The top ten constitute around 15% of the sample.

At one collaborating source in Seattle, patients were enrolled during active infection and were followed longitudinally through the course of disease. Each collaborating institution followed its own protocols to collect whole blood in K2EDTA tubes. For TCRbeta analysis, collaborator samples were shipped as frozen whole blood, as isolated PBMCs, or as DNA extracted from either sample type. Details on this clone: Its antigen target is currently unknown. The input lacks base qualities; no much larger clone sits a single base away.

The chain links TRBV20-1 with TRBJ1-1; confidence is insufficient to name the D gene. This receptor was identified in a woman in her seventies with COVID-19, enrolled during active disease. The sequencing sample was made of peripheral blood. This receptor carries the CDR3 CSASSPSEAFF. The nucleotide sequence is TGCAGTGCTAGTAGTCCGAGTGAAGCTTTCTTT.